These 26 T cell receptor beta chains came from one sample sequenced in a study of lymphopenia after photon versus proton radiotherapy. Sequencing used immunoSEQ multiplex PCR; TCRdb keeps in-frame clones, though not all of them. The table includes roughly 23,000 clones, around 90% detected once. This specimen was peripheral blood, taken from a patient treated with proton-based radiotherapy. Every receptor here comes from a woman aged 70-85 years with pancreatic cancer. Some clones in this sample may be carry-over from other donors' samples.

CDR3 DNA sequence: TGCGCCAGCAGCCAAGGACAGGAAAGCACAGATACGCAGTATTTT. Residues: CASSQGQESTDTQYF. The rearrangement joins TRBV4-3 to TRBJ2-3; D is perhaps TRBD1 (6 bases). The CDR3 loop spans 15 amino acids. Germline assignment: CDR1 LGHNA and CDR2 YSLEER. V lost 1 base to trimming and J lost 0 bases, with 8 bases between them.

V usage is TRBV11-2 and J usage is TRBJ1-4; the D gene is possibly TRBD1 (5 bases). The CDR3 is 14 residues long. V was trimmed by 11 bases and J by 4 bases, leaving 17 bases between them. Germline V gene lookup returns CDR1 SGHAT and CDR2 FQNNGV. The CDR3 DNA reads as TGTGCCTCCTCAGATGGGACGGTTAATGAAAAACTGTTTTTT. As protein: CASSDGTVNEKLFF.

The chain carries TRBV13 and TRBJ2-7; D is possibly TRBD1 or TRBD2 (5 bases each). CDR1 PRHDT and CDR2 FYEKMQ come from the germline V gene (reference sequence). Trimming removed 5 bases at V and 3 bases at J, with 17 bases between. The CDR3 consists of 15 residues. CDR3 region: CASSRARDVHYEQYF. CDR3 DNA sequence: TGTGCCAGCAGCAGAGCCCGGGACGTACACTACGAGCAGTACTTC.

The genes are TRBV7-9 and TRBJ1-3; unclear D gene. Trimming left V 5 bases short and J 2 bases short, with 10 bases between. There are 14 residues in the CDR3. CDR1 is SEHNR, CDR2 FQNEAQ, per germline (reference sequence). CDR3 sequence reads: CASSQNYPGNTIYF. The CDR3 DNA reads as TGTGCCAGCAGCCAAAATTATCCTGGAAACACCATATATTTT.

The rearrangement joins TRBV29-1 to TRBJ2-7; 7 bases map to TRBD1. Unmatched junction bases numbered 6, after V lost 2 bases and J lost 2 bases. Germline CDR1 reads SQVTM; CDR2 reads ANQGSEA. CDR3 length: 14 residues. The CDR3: CSVESGQGAYEQYF. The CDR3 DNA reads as TGCAGCGTTGAAAGTGGGCAGGGGGCCTACGAGCAGTACTTC.

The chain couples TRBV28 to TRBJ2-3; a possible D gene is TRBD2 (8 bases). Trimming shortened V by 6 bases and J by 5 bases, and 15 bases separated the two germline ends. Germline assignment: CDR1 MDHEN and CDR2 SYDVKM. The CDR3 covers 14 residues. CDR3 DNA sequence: TGTGCCAGCAGGTCGGGAGGGGGCGGAGATACGCAGTATTTT. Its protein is CASRSGGGGDTQYF.

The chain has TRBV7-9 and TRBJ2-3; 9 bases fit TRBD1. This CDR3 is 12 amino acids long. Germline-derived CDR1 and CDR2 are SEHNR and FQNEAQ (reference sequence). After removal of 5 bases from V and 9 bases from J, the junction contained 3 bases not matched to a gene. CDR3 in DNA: TGTGCCAGCAGCGAACAGGGGGCCACGCAGTATTTT. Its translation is CASSEQGATQYF.

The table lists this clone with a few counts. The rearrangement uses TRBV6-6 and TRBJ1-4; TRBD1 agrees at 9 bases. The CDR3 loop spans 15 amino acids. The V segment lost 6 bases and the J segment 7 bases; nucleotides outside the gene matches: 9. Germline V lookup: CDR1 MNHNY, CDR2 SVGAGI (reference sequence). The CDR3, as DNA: TGTGCCAGCAGGAGTCAACAGGGGGCATCTGAAAAACTGTTTTTT. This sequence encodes CASRSQQGASEKLFF.

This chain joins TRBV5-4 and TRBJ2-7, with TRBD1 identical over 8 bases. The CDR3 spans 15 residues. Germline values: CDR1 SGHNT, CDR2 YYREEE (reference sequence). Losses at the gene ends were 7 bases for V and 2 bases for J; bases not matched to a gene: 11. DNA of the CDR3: TGTGCCAGCTACCCAGCAGGACAGGGTCCCTACGAGCAGTACTTC. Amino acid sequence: CASYPAGQGPYEQYF.

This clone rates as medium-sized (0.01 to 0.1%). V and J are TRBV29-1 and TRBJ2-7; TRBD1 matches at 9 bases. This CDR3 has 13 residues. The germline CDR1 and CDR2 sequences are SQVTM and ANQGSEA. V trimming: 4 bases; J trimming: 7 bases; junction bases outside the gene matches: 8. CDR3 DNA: TGCAGCGTTGTAGAGGACAGGGGTTGGGAGCAGTACTTC. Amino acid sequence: CSVVEDRGWEQYF.

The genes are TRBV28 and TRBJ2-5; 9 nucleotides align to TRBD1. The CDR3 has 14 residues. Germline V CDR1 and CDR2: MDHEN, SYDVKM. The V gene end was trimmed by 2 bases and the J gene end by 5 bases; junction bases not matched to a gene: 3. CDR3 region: CASSLRTGDETQYF. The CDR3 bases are TGTGCCAGCAGTTTAAGGACAGGGGATGAGACCCAGTACTTC.

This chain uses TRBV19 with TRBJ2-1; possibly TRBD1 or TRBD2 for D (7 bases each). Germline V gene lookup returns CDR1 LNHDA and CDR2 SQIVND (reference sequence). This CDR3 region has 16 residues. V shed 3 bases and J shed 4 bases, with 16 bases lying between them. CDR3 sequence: CASSMRGLSGYNEQFF. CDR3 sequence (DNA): TGTGCCAGTAGTATGAGGGGGCTTAGCGGGTACAATGAGCAGTTCTTC. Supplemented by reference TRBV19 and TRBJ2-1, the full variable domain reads DGGITQSPKYLFRKEGQNVTLSCEQNLNHDAMYWYRQDPGQGLRLIYYSQIVNDFQKGDIAEGYSVSREKKESFPLTVTSAQKNPTAFYLCASSMRGLSGYNEQFFGPGTRLTVL.

CDR3 loop: CASSPVPRGEQYF. The CDR3 region has the DNA TGTGCCAGCTCACCGGTCCCAAGAGGAGAGCAGTACTTC. V and J are TRBV18 and TRBJ2-7; the D is unclear. The CDR3 is 13 amino acids. Per germline, CDR1 KGHSH and CDR2 LQKENI. Trimming stripped 3 bases from V and 7 bases from J, with 13 bases between. The full variable domain, its missing parts supplied by reference TRBV18 and TRBJ2-7, is NAGVMQNPRHLVRRRGQEARLRCSPMKGHSHVYWYRQLPEEGLKFMVYLQKENIIDESGMPKERFSAEFPKEGPSILRIQQVVRGDSAAYFCASSPVPRGEQYFGPGTRLTVT.

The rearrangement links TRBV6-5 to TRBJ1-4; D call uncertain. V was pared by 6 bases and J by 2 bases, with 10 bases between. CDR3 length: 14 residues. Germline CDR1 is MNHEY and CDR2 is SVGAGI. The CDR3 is CASRPGSTNEKLFF. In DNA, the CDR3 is TGTGCCAGCAGGCCGGGCAGTACTAATGAAAAACTGTTTTTT.

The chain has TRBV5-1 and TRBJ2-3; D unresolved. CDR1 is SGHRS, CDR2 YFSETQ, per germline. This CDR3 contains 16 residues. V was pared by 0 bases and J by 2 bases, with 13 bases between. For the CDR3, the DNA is TGCGCCAGCAGCTTGGCCCCGGGTACATCCACAGATACGCAGTATTTT. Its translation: CASSLAPGTSTDTQYF.

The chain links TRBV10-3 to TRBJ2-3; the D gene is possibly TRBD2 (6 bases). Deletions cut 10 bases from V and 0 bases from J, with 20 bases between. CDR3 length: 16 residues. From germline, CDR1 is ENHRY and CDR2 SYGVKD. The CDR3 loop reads CATLRSLAWSTDTQYF. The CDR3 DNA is TGTGCCACCCTGAGATCGCTAGCGTGGAGCACAGATACGCAGTATTTT.

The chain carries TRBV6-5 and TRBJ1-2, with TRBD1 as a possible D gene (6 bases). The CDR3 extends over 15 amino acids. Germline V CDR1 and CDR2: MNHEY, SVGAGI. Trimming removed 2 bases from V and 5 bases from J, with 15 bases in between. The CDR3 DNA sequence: TGTGCCAGCAGTTACGAAGGAACAGGGAGATATGGCTACACCTTC. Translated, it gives CASSYEGTGRYGYTF.

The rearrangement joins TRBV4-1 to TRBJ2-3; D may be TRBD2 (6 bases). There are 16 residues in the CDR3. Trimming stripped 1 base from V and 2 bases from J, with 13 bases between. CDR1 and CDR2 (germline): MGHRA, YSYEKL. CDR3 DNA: TGCGCCAGCAGCCAAGCGGCGGGACGGACCACAGATACGCAGTATTTT. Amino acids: CASSQAAGRTTDTQYF.

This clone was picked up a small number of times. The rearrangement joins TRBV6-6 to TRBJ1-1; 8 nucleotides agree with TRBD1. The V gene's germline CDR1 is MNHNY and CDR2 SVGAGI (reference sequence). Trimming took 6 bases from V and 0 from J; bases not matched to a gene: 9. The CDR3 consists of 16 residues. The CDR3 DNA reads TGTGCCAGCAGAACTGGACAGGGAAGACTGAACACTGAAGCTTTCTTT. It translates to CASRTGQGRLNTEAFF.

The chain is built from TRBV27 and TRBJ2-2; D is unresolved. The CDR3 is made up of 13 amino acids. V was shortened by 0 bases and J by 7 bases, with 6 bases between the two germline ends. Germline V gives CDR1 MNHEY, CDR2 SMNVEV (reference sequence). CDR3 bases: TGTGCCAGCAGTTTATCCCGATTCGGGGAGCTGTTTTTT. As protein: CASSLSRFGELFF.

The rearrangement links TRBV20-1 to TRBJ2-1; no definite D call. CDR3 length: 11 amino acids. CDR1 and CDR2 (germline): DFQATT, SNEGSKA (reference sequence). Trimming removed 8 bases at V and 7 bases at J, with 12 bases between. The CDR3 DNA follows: TGCAGTCCATCGGCCGGAAATGAGCAGTTCTTC. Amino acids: CSPSAGNEQFF.

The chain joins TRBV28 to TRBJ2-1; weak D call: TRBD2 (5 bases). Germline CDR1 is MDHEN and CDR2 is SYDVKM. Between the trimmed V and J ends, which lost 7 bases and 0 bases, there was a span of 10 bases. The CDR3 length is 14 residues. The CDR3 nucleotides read TGTGCCAGCACCTCGGGGAGCTCCTACAATGAGCAGTTCTTC. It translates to CASTSGSSYNEQFF.

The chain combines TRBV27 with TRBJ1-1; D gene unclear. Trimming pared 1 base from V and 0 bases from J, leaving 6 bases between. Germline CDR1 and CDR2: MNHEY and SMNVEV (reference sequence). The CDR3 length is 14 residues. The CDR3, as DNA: TGTGCCAGCAGTTTATACGGGTTGAACACTGAAGCTTTCTTT. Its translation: CASSLYGLNTEAFF.

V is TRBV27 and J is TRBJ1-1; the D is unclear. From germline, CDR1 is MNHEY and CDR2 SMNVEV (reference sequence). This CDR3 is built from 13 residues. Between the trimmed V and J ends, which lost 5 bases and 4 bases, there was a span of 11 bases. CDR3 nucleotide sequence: TGTGCCAGCAGTCCGCGACGGGGCACTGAAGCTTTCTTT. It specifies CASSPRRGTEAFF.

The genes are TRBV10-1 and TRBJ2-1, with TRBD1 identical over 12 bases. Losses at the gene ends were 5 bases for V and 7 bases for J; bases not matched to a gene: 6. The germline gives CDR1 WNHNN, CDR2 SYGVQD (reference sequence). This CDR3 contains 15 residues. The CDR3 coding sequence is TGCGCCAGCAGTCCCGGGACAGGGGGCAAGAATGAGCAGTTCTTC. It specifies CASSPGTGGKNEQFF.

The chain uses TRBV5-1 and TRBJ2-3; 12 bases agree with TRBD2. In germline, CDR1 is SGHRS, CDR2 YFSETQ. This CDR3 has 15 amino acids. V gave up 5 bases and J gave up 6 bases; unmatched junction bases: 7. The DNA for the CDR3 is TGCGCCAGCAGGGTAGGACTAGCGGGAACGGATACGCAGTATTTT. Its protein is CASRVGLAGTDTQYF.